This T cell receptor (beta chain) is from a study of T cell responses to AZD1222 COVID-19 vaccine. Broader study findings: Dominant at 160-218 and 743-854, vaccine-associated CD4 TCRs also spanned spike. Clonal diversity may have been underestimated in mostly white British donors.

Assay used: immunoSEQ multiplex PCR; TCRdb lists only in-frame clones, some missing. Among 110,000 to 150,000 clones, around 90% were seen once, and the ten largest hold 3% to 4.5%. This CDR3 is built from 15 residues. The V and J ends lost 6 bases and 0 bases respectively, with 12 bases between them. CDR1 and CDR2 from the germline V gene are KGHSH and LQKENI. This clone was seen just once. The antigen is unknown. Material: peripheral blood, obtained on day 0 of AZD1222 vaccination. The chain combines TRBV18 with TRBJ1-3; D unclear. The sequence derives from an adult in good health. CDR3 amino acids: CASSEQRSSGNTIYF. As DNA, the CDR3 is TGTGCCAGCTCGGAACAGAGAAGCTCTGGAAACACCATATATTTT. Full variable domain (missing parts from reference TRBV18 and TRBJ1-3): NAGVMQNPRHLVRRRGQEARLRCSPMKGHSHVYWYRQLPEEGLKFMVYLQKENIIDESGMPKERFSAEFPKEGPSILRIQQVVRGDSAAYFCASSEQRSSGNTIYFGEGSWLTVV.